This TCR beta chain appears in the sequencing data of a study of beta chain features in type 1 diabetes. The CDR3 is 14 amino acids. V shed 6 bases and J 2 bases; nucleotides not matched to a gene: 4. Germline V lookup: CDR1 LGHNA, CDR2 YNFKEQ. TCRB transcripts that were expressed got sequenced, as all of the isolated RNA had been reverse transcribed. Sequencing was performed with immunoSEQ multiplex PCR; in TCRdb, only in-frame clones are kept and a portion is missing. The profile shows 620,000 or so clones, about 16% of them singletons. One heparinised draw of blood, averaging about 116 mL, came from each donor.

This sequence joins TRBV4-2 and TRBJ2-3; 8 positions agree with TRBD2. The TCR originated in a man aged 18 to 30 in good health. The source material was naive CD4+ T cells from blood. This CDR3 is CASRTSGFTDTQYF. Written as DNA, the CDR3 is TGTGCCAGCAGAACTAGCGGTTTCACAGATACGCAGTATTTT.